These 19 T cell receptor beta chains were sequenced from one sample in a study of CD8+ T cells in alopecia areata. As for treatment: oral pan-JAK inhibitor, 5-10 mg twice daily. Extracted from the samples, RNA was reverse transcribed into cDNA to serve as the sequencing template. Libraries were prepared by immunoSEQ multiplex PCR; TCRdb keeps only in-frame clonotypes and omits some of them. The top ten clones hold around 3.9% of a sample with around 190,000 clones, over 60% of them seen once. The input for sequencing was CD4+ T cells sorted from blood, taken at week 4, from a patient treated with tofacitinib. Receptor source: a human donor with alopecia areata.

This sequence joins TRBV7-9 and TRBJ1-1; the match to TRBD1 covers 10 bases. The germline CDR1 and CDR2 sequences are SEHNR and FQNEAQ (reference sequence). This CDR3 region has 15 residues. The trim removed 4 bases at V and 3 bases at J, leaving 5 bases unmatched. This CDR3 is CASSSLDRGDTEAFF. The CDR3, as DNA: TGTGCCAGCAGCTCCTTGGACAGGGGGGACACTGAAGCTTTCTTT.

This chain uses TRBV19 with TRBJ1-2, with D possibly TRBD1 on 5 matching bases. Trimming took off 3 bases at V and 3 bases at J, with 8 bases between the two ends. CDR1 LNHDA and CDR2 SQIVND come from the germline V gene (reference sequence). The CDR3 has 13 residues. The CDR3 DNA is TGTGCCAGTAGTATGGCGACAGACTATGGCTACACCTTC. Translated: CASSMATDYGYTF.

As for this clone: Other DNA sequences within the sample encode an identical CDR3. V is TRBV2 and J is TRBJ2-3; no reliable D call. CDR1 is SNHLY, CDR2 FYNNEI, per germline. The CDR3 extends over 11 amino acids. With 5 bases removed from V and 2 bases from J, the gap between germline ends came to 2 bases. The CDR3 protein is CASSPTDTQYF. The CDR3, as DNA: TGTGCCAGCAGTCCCACAGATACGCAGTATTTT.

The V gene is TRBV6-5, the J gene TRBJ1-6, with D hard to call. The CDR3 is 13 amino acids. Germline CDR1 is MNHEY and CDR2 is SVGAGI. V dropped 6 bases and J dropped 9 bases, with 12 bases sitting between them. The CDR3 loop reads CASSFEKSSPLHF. CDR3 coding DNA: TGTGCCAGCAGCTTTGAGAAGAGTTCACCCCTCCACTTT.

This clone was detected only once. The gene calls are TRBV7-2 and TRBJ2-4; D not resolved. This CDR3 spans 12 amino acids. Trimming pared 5 bases from V and 10 bases from J, leaving 12 bases between. Germline V CDR1 and CDR2: SGHTA, FQGNSA. The CDR3 DNA reads TGTGCCAGCAGCCCCGCCCTGGGAATTCAGTACTTC. Translated, it gives CASSPALGIQYF.

The J gene is TRBJ2-2, the V gene TRBV4-3; D is unresolved. CDR1 and CDR2 (germline): LGHNA, YSLEER. Trimming took 0 bases from V and 4 from J, leaving 12 bases between them. The CDR3 sequence is 16 residues long. CDR3: CASSQDLTLGTGELFF. As DNA, the CDR3 is TGCGCCAGCAGCCAAGATCTGACTTTGGGCACCGGGGAGCTGTTTTTT.

CDR3 protein: CASSYSATAGYEQYF. CDR3 DNA: TGTGCCAGCAGTTACTCGGCGACGGCTGGTTACGAGCAGTACTTC. J is TRBJ2-7 and V is TRBV6-5; D remains unclear. Trimming removed 0 bases from V and 4 bases from J, with 13 bases in between. From germline, CDR1 is MNHEY and CDR2 SVGAGI. The length of the CDR3 is 15 residues.

The chain links TRBV15 to TRBJ1-2; D is unclear. This CDR3 has 12 residues. V lost 3 bases to trimming and J lost 8 bases, with 10 bases between them. Germline CDR1 and CDR2: LNHNV and YYDKDF (reference sequence). The CDR3 spells CATSRDRIGYTF. CDR3 sequence (DNA): TGTGCCACCAGCAGGGACCGGATCGGCTACACCTTC.

J is TRBJ2-2 and V is TRBV4-2; the match to TRBD1 covers 7 bases. Germline assignment: CDR1 LGHNA and CDR2 YNFKEQ. Trimming cost V 5 bases and J 5 bases; bases outside gene matches: 8. CDR3 length equals 15 residues. Written as DNA, the CDR3 is TGTGCCAGCAGCGACCCCGGACAGGCTACCGGGGAGCTGTTTTTT. Protein: CASSDPGQATGELFF.

V usage is TRBV29-1 and J usage is TRBJ1-2; D possibly corresponds to TRBD1 (6 bases). Germline lookup yields CDR1 SQVTM and CDR2 ANQGSEA. CDR3 size: 15 residues. V lost 6 bases to trimming and J lost 5 bases, with 22 bases between them. The CDR3 DNA reads as TGCAGCGTCCGGGGGGGACCGACAGGATATTATGGCTACACCTTC. Protein: CSVRGGPTGYYGYTF.

The gene calls are TRBV7-8 and TRBJ2-7; no clear D. The germline V gene encodes CDR1 SGHVS and CDR2 FQNEAQ. V was cut by 3 bases and J by 4 bases, with 4 bases left in between. This CDR3 has 11 residues. The CDR3 nucleotides read TGTGCCAGCAGCTTTCTGTACGAGCAGTACTTC. Its translation: CASSFLYEQYF.

The chain employs TRBV29-1 and TRBJ1-1; D remains ambiguous. From germline, CDR1 is SQVTM and CDR2 ANQGSEA. V lost 5 bases and J 4 bases, leaving 11 bases between the germline ends. This CDR3 comprises 12 residues. The CDR3 sequence is CSVNLEGTEAFF. CDR3 bases: TGCAGCGTTAACTTGGAGGGCACTGAAGCTTTCTTT. The full variable domain, rest sourced from reference TRBV29-1 and TRBJ1-1, is SAVISQKPSRDICQRGTSLTIQCQVDSQVTMMFWYRQQPGQSLTLIATANQGSEATYESGFVIDKFPISRPNLTFSTLTVSNMSPEDSSIYLCSVNLEGTEAFFGQGTRLTVV.

The chain joins TRBV7-2 to TRBJ2-7; D is ambiguous. Germline V gives CDR1 SGHTA, CDR2 FQGNSA. V was pared by 3 bases and J by 3 bases, with 12 bases between. The CDR3 loop spans 14 amino acids. The CDR3 coding sequence is TGTGCCAGCAGCTTTCAAGGGCGCCTCTACGAGCAGTACTTC. Translated: CASSFQGRLYEQYF.

This clone has a handful of counts. In nucleotides, the CDR3 is TGTGCCAGCAGCGGTCGAAGTATGACAGGGACGGGGTCTGGGGCCAACGTCCTGACTTTC. Protein: CASSGRSMTGTGSGANVLTF. The rearrangement joins TRBV9 to TRBJ2-6, with 7 bases that match TRBD1. Losses at the gene ends were 3 bases for V and 1 base for J; bases not matched to a gene: 16. Germline V gene lookup returns CDR1 SGDLS and CDR2 YYNGEE. The CDR3 consists of 20 residues.

The rearrangement links TRBV7-9 to TRBJ2-5; D possibly corresponds to TRBD2 (6 bases). The ends were cut back, 3 bases at V and 2 bases at J, with 13 bases in the middle. Germline loops: CDR1 SEHNR, CDR2 FQNEAQ (reference sequence). The CDR3 runs to 15 residues. The DNA of the CDR3 is TGTGCCAGCAGCTTTAGGAGGGGCGCTCAAGAGACCCAGTACTTC. It codes for CASSFRRGAQETQYF.

This clone appeared a single time. CDR3: CASSEAGDRNYGYTF. The CDR3 nucleotides are TGTGCCAGCAGTGAAGCGGGAGACAGAAACTATGGCTACACCTTC. The chain combines TRBV25-1 with TRBJ1-2; maybe TRBD1 (5 bases). Germline V gene sequence: CDR1 MGHDK, CDR2 SYGVNS. The germline V and J ends were trimmed by 2 bases and 2 bases, with 12 bases remaining between them. This CDR3 is built from 15 residues.

The chain uses TRBV6-6 and TRBJ2-2, with TRBD1 matching 7 bases. The CDR3 loop spans 14 amino acids. Germline CDR1 MNHNY, CDR2 SVGAGI (reference sequence). V dropped 7 bases and J dropped 4; count of bases not matched to a gene: 6. The CDR3 protein is CASTPPGGTGELFF. The CDR3 DNA is TGTGCCAGCACCCCCCCAGGGGGCACCGGGGAGCTGTTTTTT.

The chain links TRBV29-1 to TRBJ1-6, with D perhaps TRBD1 (5 bases). Germline CDR1 and CDR2: SQVTM and ANQGSEA. CDR3 length equals 13 residues. V lost 6 bases, J lost 9 bases, and 15 bases lay in between. The CDR3 reads CSVGTGTGSPLHF. DNA of the CDR3: TGCAGCGTGGGGACGGGGACCGGTTCACCCCTCCACTTT.

This clone showed up just a few times. The V gene is TRBV29-1, the J gene TRBJ2-2, with 8 positions matching TRBD2. This CDR3 is 14 amino acids long. V lost 7 bases, J lost 0 bases, and 4 bases stayed unmatched. Germline V lookup: CDR1 SQVTM, CDR2 ANQGSEA. The DNA of the CDR3 is TGCAGCGATGGGACTAGGGCGAACACCGGGGAGCTGTTTTTT. This translates into CSDGTRANTGELFF.